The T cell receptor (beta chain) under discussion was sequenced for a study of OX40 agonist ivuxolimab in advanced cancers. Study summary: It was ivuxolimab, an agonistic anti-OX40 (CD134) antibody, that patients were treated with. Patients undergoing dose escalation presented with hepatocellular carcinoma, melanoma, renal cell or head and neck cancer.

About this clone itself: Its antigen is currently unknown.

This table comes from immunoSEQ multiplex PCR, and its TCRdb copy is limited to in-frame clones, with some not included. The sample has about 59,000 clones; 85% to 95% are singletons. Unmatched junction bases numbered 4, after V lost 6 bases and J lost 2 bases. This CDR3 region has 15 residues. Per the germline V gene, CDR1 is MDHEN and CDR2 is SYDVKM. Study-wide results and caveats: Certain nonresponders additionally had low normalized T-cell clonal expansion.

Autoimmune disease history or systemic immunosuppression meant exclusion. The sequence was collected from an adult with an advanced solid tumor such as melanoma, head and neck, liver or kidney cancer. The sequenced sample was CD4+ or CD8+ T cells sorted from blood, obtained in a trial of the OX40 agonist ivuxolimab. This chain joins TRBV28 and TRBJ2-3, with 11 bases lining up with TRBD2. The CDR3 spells CASRPGLADTDTQYF. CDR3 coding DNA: TGTGCCAGCAGACCGGGACTAGCGGACACAGATACGCAGTATTTT.